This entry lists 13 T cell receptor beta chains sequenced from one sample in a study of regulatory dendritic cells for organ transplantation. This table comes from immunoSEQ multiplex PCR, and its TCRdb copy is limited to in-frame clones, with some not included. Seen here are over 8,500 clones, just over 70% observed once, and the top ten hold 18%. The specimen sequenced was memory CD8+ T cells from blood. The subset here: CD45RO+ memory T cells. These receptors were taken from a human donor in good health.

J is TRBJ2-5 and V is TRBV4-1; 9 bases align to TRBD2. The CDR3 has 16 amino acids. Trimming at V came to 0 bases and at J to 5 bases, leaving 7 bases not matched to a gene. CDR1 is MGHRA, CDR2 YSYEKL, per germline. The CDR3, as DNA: TGCGCCAGCAGCCAAGAGCGAATGGCGGGAGGGGAGACCCAGTACTTC. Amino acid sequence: CASSQERMAGGETQYF.

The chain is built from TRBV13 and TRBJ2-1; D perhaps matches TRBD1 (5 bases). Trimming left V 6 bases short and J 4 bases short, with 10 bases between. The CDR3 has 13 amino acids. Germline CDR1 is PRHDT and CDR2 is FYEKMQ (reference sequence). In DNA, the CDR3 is TGTGCCAGCAGAGACGCAGGGTACAATGAGCAGTTCTTC. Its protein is CASRDAGYNEQFF.

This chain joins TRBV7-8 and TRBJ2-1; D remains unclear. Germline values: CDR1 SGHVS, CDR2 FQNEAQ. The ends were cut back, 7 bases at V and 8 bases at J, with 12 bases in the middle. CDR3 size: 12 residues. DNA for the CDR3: TGTGCCAGCACCCCCGGTGCGGATGAGCAGTTCTTC. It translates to CASTPGADEQFF.

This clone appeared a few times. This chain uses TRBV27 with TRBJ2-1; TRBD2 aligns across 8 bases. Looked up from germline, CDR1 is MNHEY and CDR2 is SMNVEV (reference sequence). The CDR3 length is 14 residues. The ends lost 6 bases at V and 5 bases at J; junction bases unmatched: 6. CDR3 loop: CASRSGSSHNEQFF. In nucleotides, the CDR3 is TGTGCCAGCAGGAGCGGGAGTAGCCACAATGAGCAGTTCTTC.

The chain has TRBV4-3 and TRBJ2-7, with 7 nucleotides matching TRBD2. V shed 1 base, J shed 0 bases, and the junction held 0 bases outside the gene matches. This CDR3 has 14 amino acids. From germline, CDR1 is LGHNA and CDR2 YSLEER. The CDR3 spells CASSQAGGSYEQYF. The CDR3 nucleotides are TGCGCCAGCAGCCAAGCGGGGGGCTCCTACGAGCAGTACTTC.

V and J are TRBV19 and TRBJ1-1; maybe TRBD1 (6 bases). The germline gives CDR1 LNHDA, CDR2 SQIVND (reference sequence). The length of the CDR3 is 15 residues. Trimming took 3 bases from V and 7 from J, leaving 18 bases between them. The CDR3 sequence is CASSISPGATVEAFF. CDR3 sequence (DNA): TGTGCCAGTAGTATTTCCCCGGGGGCGACGGTTGAAGCTTTCTTT.

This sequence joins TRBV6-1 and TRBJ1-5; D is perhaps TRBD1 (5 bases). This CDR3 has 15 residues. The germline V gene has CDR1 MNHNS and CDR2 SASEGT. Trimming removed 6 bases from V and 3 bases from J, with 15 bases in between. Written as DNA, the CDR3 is TGTGCCAGCAGCCCGGGACGGTCACCCAATCAGCCCCAGCATTTT. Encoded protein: CASSPGRSPNQPQHF.

Written as DNA, the CDR3 is TGTGCCAGTAGGCTCGGCGACAGACACACCGGGGAGCTGTTTTTT. Translating gives CASRLGDRHTGELFF. The gene calls are TRBV19 and TRBJ2-2; tentatively, D is TRBD1 (5 bases). V was trimmed by 6 bases and J by 3 bases, leaving 14 bases between them. The CDR3 is 15 residues long. The germline CDR1 and CDR2 sequences are LNHDA and SQIVND (reference sequence).

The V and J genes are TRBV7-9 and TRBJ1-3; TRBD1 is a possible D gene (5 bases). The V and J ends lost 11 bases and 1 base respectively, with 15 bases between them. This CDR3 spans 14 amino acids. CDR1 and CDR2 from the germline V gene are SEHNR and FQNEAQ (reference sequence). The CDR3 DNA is TGTGCCGACAACGGACAACCGTCTGGAAACACCATATATTTT. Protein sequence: CADNGQPSGNTIYF.

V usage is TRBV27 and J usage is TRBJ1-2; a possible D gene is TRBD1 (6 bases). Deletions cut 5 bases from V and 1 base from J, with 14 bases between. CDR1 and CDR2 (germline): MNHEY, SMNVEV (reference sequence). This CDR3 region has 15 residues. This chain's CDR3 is CASSLKQGGNYGYTF. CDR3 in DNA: TGTGCCAGCAGTCTAAAACAGGGAGGTAACTATGGCTACACCTTC.

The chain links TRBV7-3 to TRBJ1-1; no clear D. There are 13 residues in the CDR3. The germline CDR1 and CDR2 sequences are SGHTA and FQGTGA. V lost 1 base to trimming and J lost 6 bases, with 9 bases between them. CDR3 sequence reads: CASSLIGSAEAFF. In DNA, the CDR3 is TGTGCCAGCAGCTTAATTGGGTCCGCTGAAGCTTTCTTT. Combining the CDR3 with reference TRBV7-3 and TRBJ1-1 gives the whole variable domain GAGVSQTPSNKVTEKGKYVELRCDPISGHTALYWYRQSLGQGPEFLIYFQGTGAADDSGLPNDRFFAVRPEGSVSTLKIQRTERGDSAVYLCASSLIGSAEAFFGQGTRLTVV.

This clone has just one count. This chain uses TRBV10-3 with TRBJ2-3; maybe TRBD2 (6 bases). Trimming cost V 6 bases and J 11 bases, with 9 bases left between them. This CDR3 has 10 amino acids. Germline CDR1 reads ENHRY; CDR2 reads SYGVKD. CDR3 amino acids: CAISGEEQYF. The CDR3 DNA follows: TGTGCCATCAGCGGGGAGGAGCAGTATTTT.

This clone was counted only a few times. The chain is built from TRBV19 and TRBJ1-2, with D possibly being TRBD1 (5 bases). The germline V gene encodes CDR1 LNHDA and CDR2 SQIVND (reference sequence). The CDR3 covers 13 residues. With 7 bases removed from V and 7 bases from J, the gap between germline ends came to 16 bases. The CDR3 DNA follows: TGTGCCAGTACCCCTCTAGGGGCGGCTGGCTACACCTTC. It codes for CASTPLGAAGYTF.